This TCR beta chain was sequenced for a study of T cell clones after liver transplantation. Study-wide background: Tolerant meant at least one year fully off immunosuppression without liver enzymes above twice normal. Study-level results: Post-transplant time points were not standardized, so conclusions are preliminary. Rather than being deleted, graft donor-reactive T cells may have moved into the graft.

Sorting of unstimulated PBMCs yielded separate CD3+CD4+ and CD3+CD8+ fractions. For this clone: Antigen: not known.

Method: immunoSEQ multiplex PCR; TCRdb's copy keeps in-frame clones and lacks some. Seen here are roughly 70,000 clones, over 85% observed once, and the top ten hold approximately 2.5%. The ends lost 8 bases at V and 5 bases at J; junction bases unmatched: 7. CDR1 and CDR2 from the germline V gene are SNHLY and FYNNEI. CDR3 size: 14 residues. This sequence joins TRBV2 and TRBJ1-5; 9 bases map to TRBD1. The material was CD4+ T cells from blood, obtained before liver transplant. The clonotype originates from a human donor who received a liver transplant. The DNA for the CDR3 is TGTGCCAGCGGCTTGGGACAGGGAGATCAGCCCCAGCATTTT. Protein: CASGLGQGDQPQHF.